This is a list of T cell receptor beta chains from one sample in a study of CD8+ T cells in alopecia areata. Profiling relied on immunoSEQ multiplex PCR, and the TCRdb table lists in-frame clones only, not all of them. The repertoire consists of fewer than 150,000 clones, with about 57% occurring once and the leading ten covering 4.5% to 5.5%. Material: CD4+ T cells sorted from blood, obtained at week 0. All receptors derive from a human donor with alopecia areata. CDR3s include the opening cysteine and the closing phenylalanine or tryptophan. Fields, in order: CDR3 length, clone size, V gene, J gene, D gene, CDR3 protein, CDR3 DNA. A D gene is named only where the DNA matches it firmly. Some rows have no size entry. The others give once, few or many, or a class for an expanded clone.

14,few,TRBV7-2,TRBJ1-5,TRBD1,CASSLDRGNQPQHF,TGTGCCAGCAGCTTGGACAGGGGCAATCAGCCCCAGCATTTT
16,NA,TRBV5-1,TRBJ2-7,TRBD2,CASSLVGTSVYYEQYF,TGCGCCAGCAGCTTGGTAGGGACTAGCGTTTACTACGAGCAGTACTTC
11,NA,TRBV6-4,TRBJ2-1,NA,CASSAGSEQFF,TGTGCCAGCAGCGCAGGGTCCGAGCAGTTCTTC
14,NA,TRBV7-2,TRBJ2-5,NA,CASSLVADQETQYF,TGTGCCAGCAGCTTAGTAGCGGACCAAGAGACCCAGTACTTC
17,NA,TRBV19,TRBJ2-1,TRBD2,CASSIHGGGRAVNEQFF,TGTGCCAGTAGTATCCACGGGGGAGGGAGGGCTGTGAATGAGCAGTTCTTC
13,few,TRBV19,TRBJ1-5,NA,CATSRLGGQPQHF,TGTGCCACATCTCGCCTGGGAGGTCAGCCCCAGCATTTT
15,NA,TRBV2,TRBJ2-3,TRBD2,CASSVGGGAADTQYF,TGTGCCAGCAGTGTAGGCGGGGGGGCGGCGGATACGCAGTATTTT
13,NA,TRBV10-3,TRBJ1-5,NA,CATGGDRDGPQHF,TGTGCCACCGGGGGGGACCGCGACGGGCCCCAGCATTTT
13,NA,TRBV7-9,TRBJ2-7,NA,CASSLSGGNEQYF,TGTGCCAGCAGCTTGTCAGGGGGGAACGAGCAGTACTTC
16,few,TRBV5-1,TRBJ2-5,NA,CASSLRGGVEGETQYF,TGCGCCAGCAGCTTGCGGGGCGGGGTCGAGGGAGAGACCCAGTACTTC
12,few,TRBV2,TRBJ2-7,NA,CASSGGGYEQYF,TGTGCCAGCAGTGGTGGGGGGTACGAGCAGTACTTC
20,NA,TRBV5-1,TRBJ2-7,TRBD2,CASSYHPTDPGLADTYEQYF,TGCGCCAGCAGCTACCACCCGACAGACCCGGGACTAGCTGACACCTACGAGCAGTACTTC
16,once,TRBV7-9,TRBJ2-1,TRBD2,CASSLELLAGGNEQFF,TGTGCCAGCAGCTTAGAGTTACTAGCGGGAGGCAATGAGCAGTTCTTC